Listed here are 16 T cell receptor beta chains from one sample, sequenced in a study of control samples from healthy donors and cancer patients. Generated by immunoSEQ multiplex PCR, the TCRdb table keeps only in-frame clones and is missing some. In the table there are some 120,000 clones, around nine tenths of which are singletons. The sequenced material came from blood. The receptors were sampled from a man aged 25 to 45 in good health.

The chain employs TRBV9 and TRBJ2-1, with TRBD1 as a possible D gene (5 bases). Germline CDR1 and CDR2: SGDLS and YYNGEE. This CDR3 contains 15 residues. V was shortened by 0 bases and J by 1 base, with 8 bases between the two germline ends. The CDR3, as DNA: TGTGCCAGCAGCGTAGGCAGGGCGTCCTACAATGAGCAGTTCTTC. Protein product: CASSVGRASYNEQFF.

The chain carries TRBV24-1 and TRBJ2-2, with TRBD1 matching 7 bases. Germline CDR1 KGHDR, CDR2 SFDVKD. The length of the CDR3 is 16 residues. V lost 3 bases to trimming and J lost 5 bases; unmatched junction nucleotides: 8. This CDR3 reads CATSDARGMGTGELFF. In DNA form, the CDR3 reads TGTGCCACCAGTGATGCCAGGGGGATGGGGACCGGGGAGCTGTTTTTT.

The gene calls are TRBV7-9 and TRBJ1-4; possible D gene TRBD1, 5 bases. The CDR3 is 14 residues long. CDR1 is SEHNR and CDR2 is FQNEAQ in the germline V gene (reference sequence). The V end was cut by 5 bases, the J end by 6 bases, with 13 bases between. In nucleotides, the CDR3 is TGTGCCAGCAGCCCCGGTAGGGGTTATGAAAAACTGTTTTTT. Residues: CASSPGRGYEKLFF.

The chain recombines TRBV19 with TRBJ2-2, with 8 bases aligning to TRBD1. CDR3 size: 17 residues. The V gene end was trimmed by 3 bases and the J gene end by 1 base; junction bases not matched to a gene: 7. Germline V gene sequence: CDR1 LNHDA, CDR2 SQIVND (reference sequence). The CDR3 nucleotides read TGTGCCAGTAGTATTCTACCTGGACAGGGGAACACCGGGGAGCTGTTTTTT. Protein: CASSILPGQGNTGELFF. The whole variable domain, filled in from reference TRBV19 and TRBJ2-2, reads DGGITQSPKYLFRKEGQNVTLSCEQNLNHDAMYWYRQDPGQGLRLIYYSQIVNDFQKGDIAEGYSVSREKKESFPLTVTSAQKNPTAFYLCASSILPGQGNTGELFFGEGSRLTVL.

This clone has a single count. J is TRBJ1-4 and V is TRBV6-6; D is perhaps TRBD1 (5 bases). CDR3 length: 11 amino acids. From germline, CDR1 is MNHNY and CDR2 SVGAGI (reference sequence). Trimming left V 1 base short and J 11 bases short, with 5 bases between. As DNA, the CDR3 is TGTGCCAGCAGTTACTGGGGGAAACTGTTTTTT. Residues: CASSYWGKLFF.

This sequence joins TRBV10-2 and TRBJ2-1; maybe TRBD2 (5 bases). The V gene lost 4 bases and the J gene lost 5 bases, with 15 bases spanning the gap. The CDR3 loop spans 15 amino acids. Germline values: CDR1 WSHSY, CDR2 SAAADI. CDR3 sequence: CASSVSGFRHNEQFF. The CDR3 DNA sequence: TGCGCCAGCAGTGTATCGGGATTCCGACACAATGAGCAGTTCTTC.

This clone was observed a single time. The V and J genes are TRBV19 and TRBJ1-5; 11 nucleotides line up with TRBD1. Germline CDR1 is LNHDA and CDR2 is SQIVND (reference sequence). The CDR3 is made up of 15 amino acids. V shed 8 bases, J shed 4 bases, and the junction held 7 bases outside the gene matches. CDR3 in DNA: TGTGCCAGTGGACAGGGGGCATCTGGGAATCAGCCCCAGCATTTT. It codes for CASGQGASGNQPQHF.

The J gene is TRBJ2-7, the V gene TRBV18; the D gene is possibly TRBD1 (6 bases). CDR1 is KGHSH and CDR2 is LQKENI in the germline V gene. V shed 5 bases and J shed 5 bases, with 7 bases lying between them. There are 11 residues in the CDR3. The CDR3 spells CASSGGDEQYV. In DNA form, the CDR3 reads TGTGCCAGCTCAGGGGGCGACGAGCAGTACGTC.

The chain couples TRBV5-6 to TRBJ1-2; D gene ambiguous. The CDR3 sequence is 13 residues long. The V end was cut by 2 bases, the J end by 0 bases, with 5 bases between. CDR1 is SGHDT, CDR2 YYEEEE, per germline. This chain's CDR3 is CASSLNANYGYTF. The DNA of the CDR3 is TGTGCCAGCAGCTTAAATGCTAACTATGGCTACACCTTC.

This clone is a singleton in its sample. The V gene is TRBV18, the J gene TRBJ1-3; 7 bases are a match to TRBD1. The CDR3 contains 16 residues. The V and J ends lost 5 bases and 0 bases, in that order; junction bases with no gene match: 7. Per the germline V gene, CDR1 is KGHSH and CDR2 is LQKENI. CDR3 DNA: TGTGCCAGCTCAAAGGACAGGCTGAGCTCTGGAAACACCATATATTTT. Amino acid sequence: CASSKDRLSSGNTIYF.

The DNA for the CDR3 is TGTGCCAGCTCAATTTGGGCGGTGGGGAACACCGGGGAGCTGTTTTTT. As protein: CASSIWAVGNTGELFF. The V call is TRBV2, the J call TRBJ2-2; unclear D gene. The CDR3 contains 16 residues. Germline V CDR1 and CDR2: SNHLY, FYNNEI. With 8 bases removed from V and 1 base from J, the gap between germline ends came to 17 bases. The complete variable domain, with remaining parts taken from reference TRBV2 and TRBJ2-2, reads EPEVTQTPSHQVTQMGQEVILRCVPISNHLYFYWYRQILGQKVEFLVSFYNNEISEKSEIFDDQFSVERPDGSNFTLKIRSTKLEDSAMYFCASSIWAVGNTGELFFGEGSRLTVL.

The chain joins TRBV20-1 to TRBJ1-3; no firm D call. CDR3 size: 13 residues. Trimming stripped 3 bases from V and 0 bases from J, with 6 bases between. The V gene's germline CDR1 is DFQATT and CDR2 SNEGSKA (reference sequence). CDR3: CSASVDSGNTIYF. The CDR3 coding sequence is TGCAGTGCTAGTGTGGACTCTGGAAACACCATATATTTT.

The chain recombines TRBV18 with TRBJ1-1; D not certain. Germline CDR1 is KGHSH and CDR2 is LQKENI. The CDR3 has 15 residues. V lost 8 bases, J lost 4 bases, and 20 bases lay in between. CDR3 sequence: CASHLRAVPSTEAFF. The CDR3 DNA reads TGTGCCAGCCATCTTCGGGCAGTGCCTTCCACTGAAGCTTTCTTT.

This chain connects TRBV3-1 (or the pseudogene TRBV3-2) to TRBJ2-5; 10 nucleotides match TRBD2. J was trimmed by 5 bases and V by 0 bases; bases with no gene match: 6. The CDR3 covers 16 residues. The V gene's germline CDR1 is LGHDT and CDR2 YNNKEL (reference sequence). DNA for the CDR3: TGTGCCAGCAGCCAAGAGAGCGGGGGGGCCCTTGAGACCCAGTACTTC. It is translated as CASSQESGGALETQYF.

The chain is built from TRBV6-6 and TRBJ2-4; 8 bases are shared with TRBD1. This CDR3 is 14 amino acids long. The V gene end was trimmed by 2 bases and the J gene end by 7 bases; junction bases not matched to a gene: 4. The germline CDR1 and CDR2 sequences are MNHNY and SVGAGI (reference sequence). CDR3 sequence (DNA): TGTGCCAGCAGTTACCCAGGGGGCGCGAACATTCAGTACTTC. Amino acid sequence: CASSYPGGANIQYF.

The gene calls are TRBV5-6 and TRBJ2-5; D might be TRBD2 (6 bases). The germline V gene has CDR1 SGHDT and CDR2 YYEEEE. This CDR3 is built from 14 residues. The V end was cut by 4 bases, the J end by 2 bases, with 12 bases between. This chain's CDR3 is CASSEGLLQETQYF. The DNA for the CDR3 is TGTGCCAGCAGCGAGGGACTTTTGCAAGAGACCCAGTACTTC. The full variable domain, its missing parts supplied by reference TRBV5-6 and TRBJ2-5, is DAGVTQSPTHLIKTRGQQVTLRCSPKSGHDTVSWYQQALGQGPQFIFQYYEEEERQRGNFPDRFSGHQFPNYSSELNVNALLLGDSALYLCASSEGLLQETQYFGPGTRLLVL.